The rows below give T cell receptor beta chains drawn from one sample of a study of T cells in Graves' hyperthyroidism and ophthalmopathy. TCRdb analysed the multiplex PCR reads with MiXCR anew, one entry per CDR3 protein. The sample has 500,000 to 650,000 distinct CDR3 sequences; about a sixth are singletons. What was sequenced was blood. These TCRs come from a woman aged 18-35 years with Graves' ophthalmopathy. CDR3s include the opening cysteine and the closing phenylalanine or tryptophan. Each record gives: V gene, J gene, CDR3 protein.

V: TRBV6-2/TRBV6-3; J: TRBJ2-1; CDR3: CASSYSKLDEQFF
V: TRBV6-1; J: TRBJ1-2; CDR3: CASSAGQLFYGYTF
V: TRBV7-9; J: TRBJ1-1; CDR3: CASSLYGPYSEGNEAFF
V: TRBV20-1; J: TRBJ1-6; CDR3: CSVGQGAGNSPLHF
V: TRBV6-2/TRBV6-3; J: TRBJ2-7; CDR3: CASSYRNGYSYEQYF
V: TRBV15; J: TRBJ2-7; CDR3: CATSPRGDFGYEQYF
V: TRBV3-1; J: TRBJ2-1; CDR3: CASSQGGGGNEQFF
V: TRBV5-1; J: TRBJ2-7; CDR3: CASSFDREVYEQYF
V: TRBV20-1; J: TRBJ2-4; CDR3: CSAPSGLAKNIQYF
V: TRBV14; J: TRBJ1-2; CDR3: CASSQAISLGYTF
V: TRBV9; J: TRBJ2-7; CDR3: CASSGTPSSYEQYF
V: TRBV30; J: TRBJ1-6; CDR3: CAWKGSSSYNSPLHF
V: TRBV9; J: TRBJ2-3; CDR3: CASSVDGAGTDTQYF
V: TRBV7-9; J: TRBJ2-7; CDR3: CASSPGKGLTYEQYF
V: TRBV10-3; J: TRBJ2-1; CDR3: CAISETTSGGAHEQFF
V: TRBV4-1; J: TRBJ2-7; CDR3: CASSQEGFGRPYEQYF
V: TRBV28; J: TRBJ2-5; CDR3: CASSFWVSGGINQETQYF
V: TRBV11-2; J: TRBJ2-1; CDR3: CASSFKFGSGRPHNEQFF
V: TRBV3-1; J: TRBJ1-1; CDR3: CASSWGQGTAFF
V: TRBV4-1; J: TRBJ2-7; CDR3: CASSHLAGSDYEQCF
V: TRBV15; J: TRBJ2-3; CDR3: CATSYSAQTDTQYF
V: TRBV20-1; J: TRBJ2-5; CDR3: CSARDPRLEETQYF
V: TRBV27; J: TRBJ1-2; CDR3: CASSLRDPGRYGYTF
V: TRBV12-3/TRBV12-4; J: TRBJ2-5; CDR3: CASSWGLGGGAPPTQYF
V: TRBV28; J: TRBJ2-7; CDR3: CASSFVGQGAYEQYF
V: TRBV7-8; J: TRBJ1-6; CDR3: CASSPGLPMGNSPLHF
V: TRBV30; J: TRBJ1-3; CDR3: CAWSWDISGNTIYF
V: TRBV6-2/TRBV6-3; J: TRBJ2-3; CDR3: CASSGLAKSTDTQYF
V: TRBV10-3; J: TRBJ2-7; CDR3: CAISDLGGGYEQYF
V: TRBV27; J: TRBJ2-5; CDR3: CASSLLGAAGIQYF
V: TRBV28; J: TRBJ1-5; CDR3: CASSLSTDYSNQPQHF
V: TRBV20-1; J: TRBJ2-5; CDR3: CSARPGTPGETQYF
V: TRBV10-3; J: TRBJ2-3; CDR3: CAISETAGVYTDTQYF
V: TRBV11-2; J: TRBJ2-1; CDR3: CVSSLHLPSGREQFF
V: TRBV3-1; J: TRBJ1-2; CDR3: CASSQDPGQNYGYTF
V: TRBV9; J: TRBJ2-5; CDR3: CASSVGVVLRGQETQYF
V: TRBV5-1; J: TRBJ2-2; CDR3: CASSLWDRGTGELFF
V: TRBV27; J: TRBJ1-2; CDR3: CASSFSGSSYGYTF
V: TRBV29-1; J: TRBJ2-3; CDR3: CSVKKGDTSTDTQYF
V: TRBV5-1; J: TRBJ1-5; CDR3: CASSPGRNQPQHF